Each of the 19 T cell receptor beta chains below was sequenced from the same sample in a study of radiation and T cells in renal cell carcinoma. Measured with immunoSEQ multiplex PCR; TCRdb has only the in-frame clones, and not every one. This sample yields 130,000 to 150,000 clones, of which 70% to 90% are seen a single time; less than 20% belongs to the top ten. Documented time point: blood 4 weeks post-SBRT, at nephrectomy. This sample's treatment: 15 Gy SBRT to primary tumor, nephrectomy 4 weeks later. Sequencing was performed on blood, taken from a patient whose treatment included radiotherapy and nephrectomy. The receptors stem from a woman in her 50s with renal cell carcinoma.

The chain carries TRBV19 and TRBJ1-1, with 8 nucleotides matching TRBD1. The CDR3 totals 13 residues. The germline CDR1 and CDR2 sequences are LNHDA and SQIVND (reference sequence). Unmatched junction bases numbered 3, after V lost 2 bases and J lost 7 bases. The chain's CDR3 is CASSITGGIEAFF. The CDR3 DNA sequence: TGTGCCAGTAGTATAACAGGGGGGATTGAAGCTTTCTTT.

The chain joins TRBV10-3 to TRBJ1-2, with D tentatively TRBD1 (5 bases). Germline loops: CDR1 ENHRY, CDR2 SYGVKD. Trimming took off 2 bases at V and 1 base at J, with 11 bases between the two ends. This CDR3 has 15 residues. The CDR3 nucleotides read TGTGCCATCAGTGAGGGGGGGAGATTTAACTATGGCTACACCTTC. It codes for CAISEGGRFNYGYTF.

The DNA of the CDR3 is TGTGCCAGCAGCTTAGCAATGTTTTCGAACACCGGGGAGCTGTTTTTT. Amino acids: CASSLAMFSNTGELFF. The rearrangement links TRBV7-2 to TRBJ2-2; D is unresolved. Germline values: CDR1 SGHTA, CDR2 FQGNSA. This CDR3 spans 16 amino acids. The V gene lost 0 bases and the J gene lost 0 bases, with 8 bases spanning the gap.

This clone was detected a few times. The rearrangement uses TRBV19 and TRBJ1-1; 9 bases align to TRBD1. V lost 10 bases, J lost 4 bases, and 13 bases stayed unmatched. The germline V gene encodes CDR1 LNHDA and CDR2 SQIVND (reference sequence). This CDR3 region has 15 residues. DNA for the CDR3: TGTGCCACCTTGCCTAGGACAGGGGAGATCACTGAAGCTTTCTTT. It specifies CATLPRTGEITEAFF.

This clone appeared once. The V call is TRBV7-9, the J call TRBJ1-1; D call uncertain. The V gene's germline CDR1 is SEHNR and CDR2 FQNEAQ (reference sequence). This CDR3 is 11 amino acids long. The V and J ends lost 3 bases and 11 bases respectively, with 10 bases between them. In DNA form, the CDR3 reads TGTGCCAGCAGCTTCGGGCCGGTGGCTTTCTTT. Protein: CASSFGPVAFF.

The chain uses TRBV28 and TRBJ1-1; a weak D match, TRBD1 (5 bases). V lost 6 bases and J 0 bases, leaving 11 bases between the germline ends. The CDR3 is made up of 14 amino acids. Germline V gives CDR1 MDHEN, CDR2 SYDVKM. CDR3 nucleotide sequence: TGTGCCAGCAGGATTTGGGGGGTGAACACTGAAGCTTTCTTT. It specifies CASRIWGVNTEAFF.

The genes are TRBV5-4 and TRBJ1-1; D ambiguous. Trimming pared 4 bases from V and 0 bases from J, leaving 19 bases between. The CDR3 length is 17 residues. Germline V CDR1 and CDR2: SGHNT, YYREEE (reference sequence). The CDR3 DNA reads TGTGCCAGCAGCAATGGAGTGGACCGTCCCATGAACACTGAAGCTTTCTTT. Translated, it gives CASSNGVDRPMNTEAFF. The full variable domain, with the rest looked up from reference TRBV5-4 and TRBJ1-1, is ETGVTQSPTHLIKTRGQQVTLRCSSQSGHNTVSWYQQALGQGPQFIFQYYREEENGRGNFPPRFSGLQFPNYSSELNVNALELDDSALYLCASSNGVDRPMNTEAFFGQGTRLTVV.

This clone was seen only a few times. This chain connects TRBV10-1 to TRBJ2-7, with 10 bases fitting TRBD1. V shed 4 bases and J 2 bases; nucleotides not matched to a gene: 2. Germline CDR1 and CDR2: WNHNN and SYGVQD (reference sequence). The CDR3 spans 14 residues. The CDR3 loop is CASSGDRGTYEQYF. CDR3 nucleotide sequence: TGCGCCAGCAGTGGGGACAGGGGTACCTACGAGCAGTACTTC.

The genes are TRBV19 and TRBJ1-3; D call uncertain. Per germline, CDR1 LNHDA and CDR2 SQIVND (reference sequence). The CDR3 is 17 amino acids. The ends were cut back, 2 bases at V and 0 bases at J, with 14 bases in the middle. The CDR3 coding sequence is TGTGCCAGTAGTATAACACGGACGTCGTACTCTGGAAACACCATATATTTT. Its translation: CASSITRTSYSGNTIYF.

The CDR3 bases are TGTGCCAGCAGCTTGGGAGGGGCTGGGGCCAACGTCCTGACTTTC. Residues: CASSLGGAGANVLTF. The V call is TRBV5-5, the J call TRBJ2-6, with D perhaps assigned TRBD1 or TRBD2 (5 bases each). CDR3 length: 15 amino acids. CDR1 SGHKS and CDR2 YYEKEE come from the germline V gene (reference sequence). Between the trimmed V and J ends, which lost 0 bases and 2 bases, there was a span of 6 bases.

This clone was observed a few times. The V and J genes are TRBV30 and TRBJ1-4, with 10 bases matching TRBD1. Germline CDR1 GTSNPN, CDR2 SVGIG (reference sequence). V lost 7 bases to trimming and J lost 6 bases; unmatched junction nucleotides: 8. This CDR3 is built from 14 residues. The CDR3 nucleotides are TGTGCCTACCAACCGGGGACAGGGGATGAAAAACTGTTTTTT. Protein: CAYQPGTGDEKLFF.

The gene calls are TRBV6-6 and TRBJ2-3; 9 bases are shared with TRBD1. The germline CDR1 and CDR2 sequences are MNHNY and SVGAGI (reference sequence). The length of the CDR3 is 15 residues. V trimming: 6 bases; J trimming: 3 bases; junction bases outside the gene matches: 7. The CDR3 nucleotides are TGTGCCAGCAGAACTCGACAGGGGGGAACAGATACGCAGTATTTT. Residues: CASRTRQGGTDTQYF.

V is TRBV5-1 and J is TRBJ2-1; 8 nucleotides agree with TRBD1. CDR3 length equals 14 residues. Germline loops: CDR1 SGHRS, CDR2 YFSETQ. V lost 4 bases to trimming and J lost 8 bases; unmatched junction nucleotides: 8. This CDR3 is CASSPGQGLDEQFF. The CDR3 coding sequence is TGCGCCAGCAGCCCAGGACAGGGACTCGATGAGCAGTTCTTC. Variable domain in full (rest from reference TRBV5-1 and TRBJ2-1): KAGVTQTPRYLIKTRGQQVTLSCSPISGHRSVSWYQQTPGQGLQFLFEYFSETQRNKGNFPGRFSGRQFSNSRSEMNVSTLELGDSALYLCASSPGQGLDEQFFGPGTRLTVL.

V gene TRBV9 combines with J gene TRBJ2-1, with D maybe TRBD1 (6 bases). Deletions cut 0 bases from V and 8 bases from J, with 12 bases between. Germline loops: CDR1 SGDLS, CDR2 YYNGEE. The CDR3 has 14 amino acids. Here the CDR3 reads CASSVATGRYEQFF. CDR3 DNA: TGTGCCAGCAGCGTAGCGACAGGCCGCTATGAGCAGTTCTTC.

The table lists this clone with a count of one. V is TRBV28 and J is TRBJ1-5, with D possibly TRBD1 on 5 matching bases. CDR1 is MDHEN and CDR2 is SYDVKM in the germline V gene. The CDR3 extends over 13 amino acids. The V gene lost 1 base and the J gene lost 5 bases, with 6 bases spanning the gap. In nucleotides, the CDR3 is TGTGCCAGCAGTTTATTGGGGGATCAGCCCCAGCATTTT. Its translation is CASSLLGDQPQHF.

The chain couples TRBV28 to TRBJ2-5, with no clear D. The CDR3 contains 13 residues. Per the germline V gene, CDR1 is MDHEN and CDR2 is SYDVKM. V dropped 2 bases and J dropped 5 bases, with 9 bases sitting between them. The CDR3 protein is CASSLTTEETQYF. CDR3 coding DNA: TGTGCCAGCAGTTTAACCACCGAGGAGACCCAGTACTTC.

V is TRBV21-1 and J is TRBJ2-3. TRBV21-1 is a documented pseudogene. This CDR3 spans 14 amino acids. The DNA of the CDR3 is TGTGCCAGCAGTAGGGACCTTGCTACAGATACGCAGTATTTT. Amino acids: CASSRDLATDTQYF.

CDR3 bases: TGTGCCATCAGTGATCAGGATTACACCGGGGAGCTGTTTTTT. This sequence encodes CAISDQDYTGELFF. This rearrangement joins TRBV10-3 to TRBJ2-2, with unresolved D. Looked up from germline, CDR1 is ENHRY and CDR2 is SYGVKD. Trimming took off 3 bases at V and 3 bases at J, with 8 bases between the two ends. CDR3 length: 14 amino acids.

V and J are TRBV27 and TRBJ2-7; TRBD2 matches 10 bases. The germline gives CDR1 MNHEY, CDR2 SMNVEV (reference sequence). J lost 1 base, V lost 5 bases, and 5 bases had no gene match. The CDR3 covers 15 residues. CDR3 in DNA: TGTGCCAGCAGTGAGATAGCGGGAGGATCCTACGAGCAGTACTTC. The encoded protein is CASSEIAGGSYEQYF.